Here is one TCR beta chain with its context. The CDR3 length is 16 residues. The germline V gene encodes CDR1 SGHRS and CDR2 YFSETQ. Trimming cost V 4 bases and J 3 bases; bases outside gene matches: 9. The repertoire was sequenced with immunoSEQ multiplex PCR; TCRdb's copy has only in-frame clones and lacks some. The sample has 300,000 or so clones, about 87% seen once. This record comes from a study of blood T cell repertoires in COVID-19. Study-level information: PBMCs, B-cell-depleted T cells, or T cells provided the cDNA or gDNA that made up the material.

The rearrangement uses TRBV5-1 and TRBJ1-1; the match to TRBD1 covers 10 bases. This TCR derives from a woman in her thirties or forties with acute or convalescent COVID-19. Input material: peripheral blood. CDR3 in DNA: TGCGCCAGCAGCCCCAGGACAGGGGGATCGGACACTGAAGCTTTCTTT. This codes for CASSPRTGGSDTEAFF.